This passage covers 25 T cell receptor beta chains from one sample sequenced in a study of shared clonotypes between healthy human individuals. Data came from immunoSEQ multiplex PCR; TCRdb stores just in-frame clones and leaves some out. The sample records more than 200,000 clones, approximately 65% being singletons. The specimen sequenced was memory CD4+ T cells sorted from blood. Subset indicated: CD45RA-negative fraction. These receptors all come from a man under 40 in good health.

This clone was seen more than once but under ten times. The chain recombines TRBV2 with TRBJ1-1; no firm D call. The V end lost 6 bases, the J end lost 2 bases, and 7 bases lay between the germline ends. Germline CDR1 reads SNHLY; CDR2 reads FYNNEI. The length of the CDR3 is 12 residues. The CDR3 DNA reads as TGTGCCAGCAGCGTGGACAACACTGAAGCTTTCTTT. Protein sequence: CASSVDNTEAFF. Filled out from reference TRBV2 and TRBJ1-1, the complete variable domain reads EPEVTQTPSHQVTQMGQEVILRCVPISNHLYFYWYRQILGQKVEFLVSFYNNEISEKSEIFDDQFSVERPDGSNFTLKIRSTKLEDSAMYFCASSVDNTEAFFGQGTRLTVV.

J is TRBJ2-7 and V is TRBV7-9, with D possibly being TRBD1 (6 bases). Per the germline V gene, CDR1 is SEHNR and CDR2 is FQNEAQ (reference sequence). V gave up 5 bases and J gave up 4 bases, with 12 bases separating them. This CDR3 contains 13 residues. CDR3 nucleotides: TGTGCCAGCAGCCCAGGGGTCGGGTACGAGCAGTACTTC. The encoded protein is CASSPGVGYEQYF.

The rearrangement joins TRBV27 to TRBJ2-2, with D possibly being TRBD2 (6 bases). The CDR3 contains 15 residues. Trimming removed 4 bases at V and 4 bases at J, with 13 bases between. Germline CDR1 is MNHEY and CDR2 is SMNVEV (reference sequence). The CDR3 loop reads CASSSSGLITGELFF. The CDR3 coding sequence is TGTGCCAGCAGTTCAAGCGGGTTGATCACCGGGGAGCTGTTTTTT.

This chain connects TRBV18 to TRBJ2-7; TRBD1 matches at 10 bases. The length of the CDR3 is 15 residues. CDR1 and CDR2 (germline): KGHSH, LQKENI. V trimming: 3 bases; J trimming: 3 bases; junction bases outside the gene matches: 5. The CDR3 region is CASSPGQGVNYEQYF. In nucleotides, the CDR3 is TGTGCCAGCTCACCCGGACAGGGGGTAAACTACGAGCAGTACTTC.

This clone was counted between two and nine times. J is TRBJ2-3 and V is TRBV7-9; 11 bases are shared with TRBD2. V gave up 5 bases and J gave up 3 bases; unmatched junction bases: 7. There are 16 residues in the CDR3. Germline CDR1 reads SEHNR; CDR2 reads FQNEAQ (reference sequence). The CDR3 loop reads CASSKRTSGPTDTQYF. DNA of the CDR3: TGTGCCAGCAGCAAACGGACTAGCGGGCCTACAGATACGCAGTATTTT.

The chain joins TRBV5-4 to TRBJ1-5, with D unclear. CDR1 is SGHNT, CDR2 YYREEE, per germline (reference sequence). Between the trimmed V and J ends, which lost 4 bases and 2 bases, there was a span of 13 bases. This CDR3 comprises 15 residues. The CDR3 sequence is CASSPLPTGNQPQHF. DNA of the CDR3: TGTGCCAGCAGCCCCCTTCCAACCGGCAATCAGCCCCAGCATTTT.

This chain connects TRBV28 to TRBJ2-3; no clear D. The length of the CDR3 is 14 residues. The germline V gene has CDR1 MDHEN and CDR2 SYDVKM. Trimming took 2 bases from V and 1 from J, leaving 7 bases between them. The CDR3 nucleotides are TGTGCCAGCAGTTTACCCGGCGGCACAGATACGCAGTATTTT. Translation gives CASSLPGGTDTQYF.

The chain carries TRBV9 and TRBJ2-1; D perhaps matches TRBD2 (6 bases). V lost 0 bases to trimming and J lost 9 bases, with 13 bases between them. CDR3 length: 14 amino acids. Germline V gene data show CDR1 as SGDLS and CDR2 as YYNGEE. In nucleotides, the CDR3 is TGTGCCAGCAGCGTAGCTGCGGGGACGGGTGAGCAGTTCTTC. It is translated as CASSVAAGTGEQFF.

This clone was counted only a few times. The chain carries TRBV13 and TRBJ2-7, with D perhaps TRBD2 (5 bases). The CDR3 is made up of 17 amino acids. V was cut by 5 bases and J by 7 bases, with 27 bases left in between. Germline V gene lookup returns CDR1 PRHDT and CDR2 FYEKMQ (reference sequence). CDR3 in DNA: TGTGCCAGCAGCCGGAGGACCGGAGGCCTCATGGGCGGAGAGCAGTACTTC. Encoded protein: CASSRRTGGLMGGEQYF.

The J gene is TRBJ2-2, the V gene TRBV29-1; no clear D. This CDR3 is built from 11 residues. In germline, CDR1 is SQVTM, CDR2 ANQGSEA. Trimming cost V 4 bases and J 3 bases, with 3 bases left between them. The CDR3 DNA sequence: TGCAGCGTTGCCCACACCGGGGAGCTGTTTTTT. Protein sequence: CSVAHTGELFF.

This clone was seen only a few times. The chain recombines TRBV28 with TRBJ1-1; D is ambiguous. The CDR3 sequence is 13 residues long. Between the trimmed V and J ends, which lost 3 bases and 6 bases, there was a span of 11 bases. CDR1 is MDHEN and CDR2 is SYDVKM in the germline V gene. CDR3 coding DNA: TGTGCCAGCAGTTTTATGATACTAGCTGAAGCTTTCTTT. It yields the protein CASSFMILAEAFF.

The V gene is TRBV19, the J gene TRBJ2-5, with 7 bases fitting TRBD1. The CDR3 loop spans 13 amino acids. CDR1 is LNHDA, CDR2 SQIVND, per germline (reference sequence). V was clipped by 9 bases and J by 3 bases; unmatched bases: 7. CDR3 sequence: CARGGDREETQYF. DNA of the CDR3: TGTGCCAGAGGGGGTGACAGGGAAGAGACCCAGTACTTC.

CDR3 bases: TGTGCCAGCAGCGTAGCTGCCATGGACTCCGAATACGAGCAGTACTTC. Protein sequence: CASSVAAMDSEYEQYF. V is TRBV9 and J is TRBJ2-7, with a weak D call TRBD2 (5 bases). The CDR3 totals 16 residues. CDR1 is SGDLS, CDR2 YYNGEE, per germline. The germline V and J ends were trimmed by 0 bases and 4 bases, with 17 bases remaining between them. Supplemented by reference TRBV9 and TRBJ2-7, the full variable domain reads DSGVTQTPKHLITATGQRVTLRCSPRSGDLSVYWYQQSLDQGLQFLIQYYNGEERAKGNILERFSAQQFPDLHSELNLSSLELGDSALYFCASSVAAMDSEYEQYFGPGTRLTVT.

DNA for the CDR3: TGCAGCGTCCCGGGCGGGGGACTAGCCGCGGGGGAGCTGTTTTTT. This encodes CSVPGGGLAAGELFF. The chain recombines TRBV29-1 with TRBJ2-2, with TRBD2 matching 9 bases. The CDR3 totals 15 residues. V shed 6 bases, J shed 8 bases, and the junction held 13 bases outside the gene matches. Per the germline V gene, CDR1 is SQVTM and CDR2 is ANQGSEA.

The rearrangement uses TRBV10-3 and TRBJ2-1; TRBD2 aligns across 8 bases. This CDR3 is 16 amino acids long. The J segment lost 0 bases and the V segment lost 5 bases, leaving 6 bases of the junction unmatched. Germline CDR1 ENHRY, CDR2 SYGVKD. CDR3 sequence (DNA): TGTGCCATCAGTCGTAGCGGGATAAGCTCCTACAATGAGCAGTTCTTC. Protein sequence: CAISRSGISSYNEQFF.

This clone was found once. The chain joins TRBV10-3 to TRBJ1-2; D is undetermined. Between the trimmed V and J ends, which lost 9 bases and 4 bases, there was a span of 27 bases. The CDR3 loop spans 17 amino acids. Germline CDR1 and CDR2: ENHRY and SYGVKD. CDR3 loop: CAMSREAALDVSYGYTF. CDR3 in DNA: TGTGCCATGAGCCGAGAAGCCGCTCTGGACGTTAGCTATGGCTACACCTTC.

The chain uses TRBV19 and TRBJ1-3; D remains unclear. Germline loops: CDR1 LNHDA, CDR2 SQIVND (reference sequence). Trimming removed 10 bases from V and 6 bases from J, with 16 bases in between. The CDR3 runs 13 residues. The CDR3 bases are TGTGCCACTTCGCGGGGAGCGGAAAACACCATATATTTT. Protein product: CATSRGAENTIYF.

The chain is built from TRBV5-1 and TRBJ1-5; TRBD1 aligns across 12 bases. J was trimmed by 7 bases and V by 4 bases; bases with no gene match: 6. CDR1 is SGHRS and CDR2 is YFSETQ in the germline V gene. The length of the CDR3 is 15 residues. CDR3 residues: CASSPGQGAGQPQHF. For the CDR3, the DNA is TGCGCCAGCAGCCCGGGACAGGGGGCCGGGCAGCCCCAGCATTTT.

The CDR3 DNA is TGTGCCAGCAGTGAACTGCGCCCCCAAGAGACCCAGTACTTC. It yields the protein CASSELRPQETQYF. The chain combines TRBV25-1 with TRBJ2-5; D is unresolved. The CDR3 totals 14 residues. V lost 2 bases and J 1 base, leaving 8 bases between the germline ends. Germline values: CDR1 MGHDK, CDR2 SYGVNS.

This chain uses TRBV27 with TRBJ2-5; D gene uncertain. V was cut by 8 bases and J by 2 bases, with 18 bases left in between. Germline CDR1 reads MNHEY; CDR2 reads SMNVEV (reference sequence). The CDR3 extends over 15 amino acids. CDR3 sequence reads: CASVPSVGMQETQYF. In DNA form, the CDR3 reads TGTGCCAGCGTACCCAGCGTGGGGATGCAAGAGACCCAGTACTTC.

Remarks on this clone: A junction end diverges from the germline sequence, so it may reflect a read error. The CDR3 spells CASSSTGYAFDF. CDR3 DNA: TGTGCCAGCAGCTCGACAGGGTACGCGTTCGACTTC. The V gene is TRBV7-2, the J gene TRBJ2-7, with 7 nucleotides matching TRBD1. CDR1 is SGHTA and CDR2 is FQGNSA in the germline V gene. CDR3 size: 12 residues.

The rearrangement joins TRBV7-3 to TRBJ2-2, with D perhaps matching TRBD1 or TRBD2 (5 bases each). From germline, CDR1 is SGHTA and CDR2 FQGTGA. The CDR3 length is 14 residues. The germline V and J ends were trimmed by 4 bases and 2 bases, with 8 bases remaining between them. The chain's CDR3 is CASSSGTNTGELFF. CDR3 bases: TGTGCCAGCAGCTCCGGGACCAACACCGGGGAGCTGTTTTTT.

The V call is TRBV5-1, the J call TRBJ2-3; TRBD1 or TRBD2 may be the D gene (7 bases each). CDR1 is SGHRS and CDR2 is YFSETQ in the germline V gene. The CDR3 sequence is 16 residues long. V lost 4 bases and J 4 bases, leaving 19 bases between the germline ends. CDR3 nucleotides: TGCGCCAGCAGCCTCGGACTAGGGGGCATCTCAGATACGCAGTATTTT. Amino acid sequence: CASSLGLGGISDTQYF. Based on the CDR3 plus reference TRBV5-1 and TRBJ2-3, the full variable domain is KAGVTQTPRYLIKTRGQQVTLSCSPISGHRSVSWYQQTPGQGLQFLFEYFSETQRNKGNFPGRFSGRQFSNSRSEMNVSTLELGDSALYLCASSLGLGGISDTQYFGPGTRLTVL.

This sequence joins TRBV11-2 and TRBJ2-1; 10 bases map to TRBD2. The CDR3 has 16 residues. Germline CDR1 reads SGHAT; CDR2 reads FQNNGV. The V and J ends lost 3 bases and 6 bases, in that order; junction bases with no gene match: 8. CDR3 residues: CASSFNPSGSINEQFF. CDR3 coding DNA: TGTGCCAGCAGCTTTAACCCTAGCGGGAGTATCAATGAGCAGTTCTTC. The entire variable domain, with the rest obtained from reference TRBV11-2 and TRBJ2-1, is as follows: EAGVAQSPRYKIIEKRQSVAFWCNPISGHATLYWYQQILGQGPKLLIQFQNNGVVDDSQLPKDRFSAERLKGVDSTLKIQPAKLEDSAVYLCASSFNPSGSINEQFFGPGTRLTVL.

This clone was recorded a few times. The chain joins TRBV9 to TRBJ2-7, with D unclear. V gave up 2 bases and J gave up 7 bases, with 19 bases separating them. This CDR3 has 15 amino acids. Germline CDR1 is SGDLS and CDR2 is YYNGEE. The CDR3 region has the DNA TGTGCCAGCAGCGTGAGAAGTACCCCGCAGGCAGAGCAGTACTTC. As protein: CASSVRSTPQAEQYF.